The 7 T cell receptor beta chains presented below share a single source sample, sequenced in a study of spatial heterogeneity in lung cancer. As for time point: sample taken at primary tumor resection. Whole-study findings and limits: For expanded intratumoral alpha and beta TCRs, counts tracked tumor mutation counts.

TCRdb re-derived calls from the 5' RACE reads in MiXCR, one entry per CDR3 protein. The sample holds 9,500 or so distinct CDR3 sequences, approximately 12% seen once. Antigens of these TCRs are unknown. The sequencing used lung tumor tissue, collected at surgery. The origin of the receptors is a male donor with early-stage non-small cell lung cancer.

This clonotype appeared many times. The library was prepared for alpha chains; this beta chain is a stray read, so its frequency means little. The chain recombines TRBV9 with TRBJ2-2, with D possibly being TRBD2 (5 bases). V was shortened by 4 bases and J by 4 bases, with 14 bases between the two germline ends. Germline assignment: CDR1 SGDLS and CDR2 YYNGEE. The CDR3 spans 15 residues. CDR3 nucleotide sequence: TGTGCCAGCAGCTTCGGCGGACTGGCCACCGGGGAGCTGTTTTTT. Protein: CASSFGGLATGELFF.

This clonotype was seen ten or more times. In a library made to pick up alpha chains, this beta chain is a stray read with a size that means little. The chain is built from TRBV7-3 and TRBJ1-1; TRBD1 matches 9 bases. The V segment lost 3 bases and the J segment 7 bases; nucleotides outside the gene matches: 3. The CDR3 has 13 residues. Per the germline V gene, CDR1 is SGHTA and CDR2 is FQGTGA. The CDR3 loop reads CASSFGQGFEAFF. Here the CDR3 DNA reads TGTGCCAGCAGCTTCGGACAGGGGTTTGAAGCTTTCTTT.

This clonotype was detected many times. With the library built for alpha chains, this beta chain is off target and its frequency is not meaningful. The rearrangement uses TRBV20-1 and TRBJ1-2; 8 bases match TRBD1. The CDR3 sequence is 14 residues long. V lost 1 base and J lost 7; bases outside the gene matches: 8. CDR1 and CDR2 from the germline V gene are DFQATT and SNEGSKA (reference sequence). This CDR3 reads CSARGQGFLGGYTF. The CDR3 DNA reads TGCAGTGCTAGAGGACAGGGGTTCCTTGGTGGCTACACCTTC.

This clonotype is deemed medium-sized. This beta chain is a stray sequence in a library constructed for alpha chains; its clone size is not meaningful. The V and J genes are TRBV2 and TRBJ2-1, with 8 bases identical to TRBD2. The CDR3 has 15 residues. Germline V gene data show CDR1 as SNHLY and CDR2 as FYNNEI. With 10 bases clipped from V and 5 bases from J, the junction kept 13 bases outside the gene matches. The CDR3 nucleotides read TGTGCCATCCCCCGGACGGGACTAGGGGACAATGAGCAGTTCTTC. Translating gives CAIPRTGLGDNEQFF.

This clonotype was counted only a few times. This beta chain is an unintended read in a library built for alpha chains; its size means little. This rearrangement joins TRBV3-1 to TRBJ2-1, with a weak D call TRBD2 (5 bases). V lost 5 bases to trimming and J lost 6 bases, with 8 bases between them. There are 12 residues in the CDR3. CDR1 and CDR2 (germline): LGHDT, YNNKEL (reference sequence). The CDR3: CASSRTANEQFF. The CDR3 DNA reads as TGTGCCAGCAGCAGGACTGCCAATGAGCAGTTCTTC.

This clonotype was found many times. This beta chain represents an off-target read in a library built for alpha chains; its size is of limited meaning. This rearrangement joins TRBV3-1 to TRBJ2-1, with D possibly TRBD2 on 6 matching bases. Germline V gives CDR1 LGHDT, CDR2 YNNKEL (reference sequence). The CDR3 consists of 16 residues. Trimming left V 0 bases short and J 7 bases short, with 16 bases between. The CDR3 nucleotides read TGTGCCAGCAGCCAAGATTCGGCAGCCCGGGGGAATGAGCAGTTCTTC. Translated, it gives CASSQDSAARGNEQFF.

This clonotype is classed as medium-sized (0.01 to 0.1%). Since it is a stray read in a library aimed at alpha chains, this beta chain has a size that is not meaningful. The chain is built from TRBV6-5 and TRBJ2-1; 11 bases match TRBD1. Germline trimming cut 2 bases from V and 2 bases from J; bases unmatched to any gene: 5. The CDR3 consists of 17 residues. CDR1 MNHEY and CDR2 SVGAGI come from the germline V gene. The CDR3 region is CASSYGPGQGAYNEQFF. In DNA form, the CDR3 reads TGTGCCAGCAGTTACGGGCCGGGACAGGGGGCCTACAATGAGCAGTTCTTC.